This T cell receptor beta chain was observed in a study of blood T cell repertoires in COVID-19. Study information: Nucleic acid was either cDNA or gDNA, and it came from T cells, B-cell-depleted T cells, or PBMCs.

Measured with immunoSEQ multiplex PCR; TCRdb has only the in-frame clones, and not every one. The sample has 200,000 to 250,000 clones; roughly 80% are singletons. Germline V gives CDR1 GTSNPN, CDR2 SVGIG (reference sequence). The CDR3 runs 12 residues. Trimming at V came to 2 bases and at J to 7 bases, leaving 2 bases not matched to a gene. V usage is TRBV30 and J usage is TRBJ1-3; the match to TRBD1 covers 7 bases. Sequences were obtained from peripheral blood. This receptor was identified in a woman between 55 and 75 years old with active or convalescent COVID-19. The CDR3 sequence: CAWSPGGNTIYF. The CDR3 DNA reads TGTGCCTGGAGTCCAGGGGGGAACACCATATATTTT.